A selection of T cell receptor beta chains follows, all from one sample in a study of identical twins. TCRdb ran MiXCR on the 5' RACE reads and lists one entry per CDR3 protein. Found here are approximately 680,000 distinct CDR3 sequences, about 7.1% of them singletons; the top ten hold around 1.6%. Another study also made use of these data, one on yellow fever vaccine responses in identical twins.

The sequencing sample was made of PBMCs. The receptor source for this set is a woman under 30 in good health. The CDR3 runs from the conserved cysteine through the conserved F or W.

J: TRBJ2-1
length: 14
V: TRBV10-3
CDR3: CAIRSSGGYNEQFF

J: TRBJ2-3
length: 15
V: TRBV12-3/TRBV12-4
CDR3: CASSFGQVSTDTQYF

J: TRBJ2-7
length: 15
V: TRBV6-5
CDR3: CASSYSGGVGYEQYF

J: TRBJ2-1
length: 15
V: TRBV27
CDR3: CASSSHRGVENEQFF

J: TRBJ1-5
length: 14
V: TRBV20-1
CDR3: CSAMGTLDNQPQHF

J: TRBJ2-1
length: 17
V: TRBV12-3/TRBV12-4
CDR3: CASHRDYRLASYNEQFF

J: TRBJ1-1
length: 13
V: TRBV27
CDR3: CASRKQGDTEAFF

J: TRBJ2-7
length: 16
V: TRBV3-1
CDR3: CASSQEISVSSYEQYF

J: TRBJ2-3
length: 20
V: TRBV6-2/TRBV6-3
CDR3: CASRPGTSGSRLVGTDTQYF

J: TRBJ1-5
length: 13
V: TRBV29-1
CDR3: CSVGVSGDQPQHF